The 15 T cell receptor beta chains given below trace back to one sample, sequenced in a study of cytomegalovirus exposure and HLA in healthy donors (dated by TCRdb to 2015 to 2018). The library was built by means of the immunoSEQ multiplex PCR assay. For the multiplex PCR, a mixture combining 60 forward primers for TCR Vbeta segments and 13 reverse primers for TCR Jbeta segments was used. In TCRdb, the immuneACCESS table is reduced to in-frame sequences with V and J assigned. These tables do not hold every clone; where another copy was compared, an unresolved V gene accounts for under half, and the others remain unexplained. Across this sample there are about 130,000 clones, with 84% seen only once. The top ten clonotypes cover approximately 2.4% of the sample. The sample taken for sequencing was PBMCs. All receptors come from a man aged 50 to 60 in good health and CMV-seronegative.

The rearrangement uses TRBV7-2 and TRBJ2-5; maybe TRBD2 (5 bases). The V end lost 1 base, the J end lost 3 bases, and 18 bases lay between the germline ends. The germline V gene encodes CDR1 SGHTA and CDR2 FQGNSA. The CDR3 runs to 17 residues. CDR3 DNA: TGTGCCAGCAGCTTAGGACTTAGGAGGACGCAGAAAGAGACCCAGTACTTC. Translating gives CASSLGLRRTQKETQYF.

V gene TRBV19 combines with J gene TRBJ1-5; D call uncertain. Trimming removed 3 bases from V and 2 bases from J, with 11 bases in between. Germline CDR1 is LNHDA and CDR2 is SQIVND (reference sequence). This CDR3 spans 15 amino acids. CDR3 in DNA: TGTGCCAGTAGTATGATTCTAAGTGGCAATCAGCCCCAGCATTTT. Protein product: CASSMILSGNQPQHF.

The rearrangement uses TRBV19 and TRBJ1-6, with D maybe TRBD1 (5 bases). Germline V gives CDR1 LNHDA, CDR2 SQIVND (reference sequence). The CDR3 totals 13 residues. Trimming removed 6 bases at V and 10 bases at J, with 13 bases between. This chain's CDR3 is CASSQTGGSPLHF. The CDR3 nucleotides read TGTGCCAGTAGCCAAACGGGGGGATCACCCCTCCACTTT.

The rearrangement uses TRBV9 and TRBJ1-4; maybe TRBD1 (6 bases). Germline-derived CDR1 and CDR2 are SGDLS and YYNGEE. The CDR3 is made up of 15 amino acids. The V gene lost 4 bases and the J gene lost 7 bases, with 17 bases spanning the gap. The CDR3 reads CASSHTGGWGEKLFF. The DNA for the CDR3 is TGTGCCAGCAGCCACACGGGGGGCTGGGGTGAAAAACTGTTTTTT.

The chain carries TRBV9 and TRBJ1-1, with 7 nucleotides matching TRBD1. Germline V lookup: CDR1 SGDLS, CDR2 YYNGEE. The CDR3 covers 14 residues. The ends lost 4 bases at V and 4 bases at J; junction bases unmatched: 7. This CDR3 reads CASSREGASTEAFF. The DNA for the CDR3 is TGTGCCAGCAGCCGAGAGGGGGCGAGCACTGAAGCTTTCTTT. Based on the CDR3 plus reference TRBV9 and TRBJ1-1, the full variable domain is DSGVTQTPKHLITATGQRVTLRCSPRSGDLSVYWYQQSLDQGLQFLIQYYNGEERAKGNILERFSAQQFPDLHSELNLSSLELGDSALYFCASSREGASTEAFFGQGTRLTVV.

The chain has TRBV9 and TRBJ2-7; tentatively, D is TRBD2 (6 bases). The ends were cut back, 0 bases at V and 3 bases at J, with 10 bases in the middle. Germline CDR1 SGDLS, CDR2 YYNGEE. This CDR3 contains 14 residues. Written as DNA, the CDR3 is TGTGCCAGCAGCGTAGGGCCTAGCGTCTACGAGCAGTACTTC. It is translated as CASSVGPSVYEQYF.

The gene calls are TRBV10-3 and TRBJ2-4; 9 positions agree with TRBD1. Germline V lookup: CDR1 ENHRY, CDR2 SYGVKD. The CDR3 totals 15 residues. The V segment lost 2 bases and the J segment 5 bases; nucleotides outside the gene matches: 4. The CDR3 reads CAISEPGQGQNIQYF. DNA of the CDR3: TGTGCCATCAGTGAGCCAGGACAGGGGCAAAACATTCAGTACTTC.

The chain is built from TRBV10-3 and TRBJ1-5; D may be TRBD1 (5 bases). The CDR3 length is 15 residues. CDR1 is ENHRY and CDR2 is SYGVKD in the germline V gene. V lost 3 bases and J lost 0, with 9 bases in between. The CDR3: CAISDDRLSNQPQHF. The CDR3 region has the DNA TGTGCCATCAGTGATGACAGACTTAGCAATCAGCCCCAGCATTTT.

This chain connects TRBV2 to TRBJ2-4; TRBD1 might be the D (7 bases). Germline-derived CDR1 and CDR2 are SNHLY and FYNNEI. The CDR3 consists of 14 residues. V shed 3 bases and J shed 7 bases, with 13 bases lying between them. The CDR3 protein is CASSERQGGNIQYF. Here the CDR3 DNA reads TGTGCCAGCAGTGAGCGGCAGGGGGGTAACATTCAGTACTTC.

The chain joins TRBV11-2 to TRBJ2-7; TRBD1 might be the D (6 bases). Germline loops: CDR1 SGHAT, CDR2 FQNNGV. The CDR3 length is 13 residues. Trimming pared 2 bases from V and 2 bases from J, leaving 7 bases between. The CDR3 coding sequence is TGTGCCAGCAGCTTACAGGGGACCTACGAGCAGTACTTC. Protein product: CASSLQGTYEQYF.

The J gene is TRBJ1-6, the V gene TRBV2; no definite D call. Germline V CDR1 and CDR2: SNHLY, FYNNEI. Trimming removed 4 bases at V and 9 bases at J, with 16 bases between. There are 15 residues in the CDR3. The CDR3 DNA sequence: TGTGCCAGCAGTGTGGAACCCCCGGGAGGTTCACCCCTCCACTTT. It translates to CASSVEPPGGSPLHF.

V usage is TRBV29-1 and J usage is TRBJ2-7; perhaps TRBD2 as D (6 bases). Trimming took 4 bases from V and 2 from J, leaving 15 bases between them. CDR1 and CDR2 (germline): SQVTM, ANQGSEA. The CDR3 spans 14 residues. The DNA of the CDR3 is TGCAGCGTTGCAGAGCGGGCAGGCCCCTACGAGCAGTACTTC. Protein: CSVAERAGPYEQYF.

This chain joins TRBV19 and TRBJ2-5, with 7 bases fitting TRBD2. V shed 4 bases and J 2 bases; nucleotides not matched to a gene: 13. CDR1 and CDR2 (germline): LNHDA, SQIVND (reference sequence). This CDR3 has 17 amino acids. For the CDR3, the DNA is TGTGCCAGTAGTACCCATTCTGTGGCGGGGGATCAAGAGACCCAGTACTTC. Translated: CASSTHSVAGDQETQYF.

Note on this clone: A junction end diverges from the germline sequence, so it may reflect a read error. The chain carries TRBV2 and TRBJ1-1; D remains ambiguous. Germline CDR1 reads SNHLY; CDR2 reads FYNNEI. This CDR3 spans 13 amino acids. In DNA form, the CDR3 reads TGTGCCAGCAGGGAAGGACTAGACACTGAAGCTTTCTTT. Its protein product is CASREGLDTEAFF.

The chain employs TRBV5-1 and TRBJ2-1; tentatively, D is TRBD1 (6 bases). The CDR3 has 11 amino acids. The V gene's germline CDR1 is SGHRS and CDR2 YFSETQ. The ends were cut back, 5 bases at V and 10 bases at J, with 10 bases in the middle. The CDR3 DNA reads as TGCGCCAGCAGAATGGGGGCCGAGCAGTTCTTC. It is translated as CASRMGAEQFF. Full variable domain (remainder filled in from reference TRBV5-1 and TRBJ2-1): KAGVTQTPRYLIKTRGQQVTLSCSPISGHRSVSWYQQTPGQGLQFLFEYFSETQRNKGNFPGRFSGRQFSNSRSEMNVSTLELGDSALYLCASRMGAEQFFGPGTRLTVL.